One sample yielded the 8 T cell receptor beta chains listed below, sequenced in a study of regulatory T cells in long-lasting Graves disease. Building of the TCR beta libraries involved iRepertoire HTBI primers and Arm-PCR of CDR3 regions. TCRdb called the multiplex PCR reads again in MiXCR, with one record for every CDR3 protein. The sample has around 400,000 distinct CDR3 sequences; approximately 16% are singletons. This sample's time point: newly diagnosed GD, antithyroid drugs for less than 3 months. After RNA was extracted from PBMCs, the TCR library was made from it. The sample was also reused in another study, on T cells in Graves' hyperthyroidism and ophthalmopathy.

This material consisted of peripheral blood mononuclear cells (PBMCs), taken at new diagnosis, from a patient treated with antithyroid drugs. Every receptor here comes from a woman aged 40 to 49 with Graves disease.

The chain combines TRBV3-1 with TRBJ2-7; TRBD2 is a possible D gene (6 bases). CDR1 and CDR2 from the germline V gene are LGHDT and YNNKEL (reference sequence). The CDR3 contains 18 residues. The V and J ends lost 3 bases and 1 base respectively, with 22 bases between them. The CDR3 sequence: CASSHNSPRDWRSYEQYF. The CDR3 DNA reads as TGTGCCAGCAGCCACAATAGCCCCCGGGACTGGAGGTCCTACGAGCAGTACTTC.

This clonotype was counted ten times or more. The chain is built from TRBV11-2 and TRBJ2-7; TRBD2 aligns across 7 bases. The germline V gene has CDR1 SGHAT and CDR2 FQNNGV. This CDR3 is 19 amino acids long. The V segment lost 0 bases and the J segment 1 base; nucleotides outside the gene matches: 15. CDR3 nucleotides: TGTGCCAGCAGCTTAGACCCAGAAGGCTGGCGGGAGCTGTCCTACGAGCAGTACTTC. This translates into CASSLDPEGWRELSYEQYF.

V usage is TRBV19 and J usage is TRBJ2-2; 7 nucleotides line up with TRBD2. V dropped 7 bases and J dropped 6; count of bases not matched to a gene: 5. The CDR3 contains 13 residues. CDR1 and CDR2 (germline): LNHDA, SQIVND (reference sequence). CDR3 DNA: TGTGCCAGTACTGGCGGGAGCCCCGGGGAGCTGTTTTTT. This sequence encodes CASTGGSPGELFF.

Details on this clonotype: With only one base between it and a far larger clone, this is likely a read error. Because the CDR3 is missing its conserved closing phenylalanine or tryptophan, this is likely a read error. V and J are TRBV7-8 and TRBJ2-3, with 13 bases fitting TRBD2. Germline assignment: CDR1 SGHVS and CDR2 FQNEAQ. The CDR3 consists of 15 residues. The V segment lost 5 bases and the J segment 6 bases; nucleotides outside the gene matches: 5. The CDR3 is CASSRTSGRGDTQYL. The CDR3 bases are TGTGCCAGCAGCCGGACTAGCGGGAGAGGGGATACGCAGTATCTT.

The chain is built from TRBV6-2 or TRBV6-3 and TRBJ2-1; TRBD2 agrees at 12 bases. V dropped 7 bases and J dropped 0; count of bases not matched to a gene: 13. CDR3 length equals 19 residues. Germline CDR1 reads MNHEY; CDR2 reads SVGEGT. The CDR3 DNA sequence: TGTGCCAGCATCAAGACTAGCGGGAGATTTTCGGGCTCCTACAATGAGCAGTTCTTC. Translated: CASIKTSGRFSGSYNEQFF.

This clonotype has ten or more counts. This chain connects TRBV28 to TRBJ2-1; TRBD2 agrees at 10 bases. The ends lost 1 base at V and 8 bases at J; junction bases unmatched: 8. Germline values: CDR1 MDHEN, CDR2 SYDVKM. This CDR3 region has 16 residues. As DNA, the CDR3 is TGTGCCAGCAGTTTATCAGCGGGAGGGCCTAGGTATGAGCAGTTCTTC. It specifies CASSLSAGGPRYEQFF.

In this sample, this clonotype turned up many times. The chain employs TRBV2 and TRBJ1-3; D gene ambiguous. The CDR3 spans 12 residues. The V gene's germline CDR1 is SNHLY and CDR2 FYNNEI. Trimming stripped 6 bases from V and 4 bases from J, with 7 bases between. The CDR3 loop is CASRSGGNTIYF. In DNA, the CDR3 is TGTGCCAGCAGGTCGGGCGGAAACACCATATATTTT.

This clonotype was counted many times. This chain connects TRBV19 to TRBJ1-4; maybe TRBD1 (6 bases). The germline V gene has CDR1 LNHDA and CDR2 SQIVND (reference sequence). This CDR3 contains 15 residues. The V and J ends lost 10 bases and 5 bases respectively, with 20 bases between them. CDR3 bases: TGTGCCACTAACAAAGCAAGGCAGGGGAATGAAAAACTGTTTTTT. Amino acid sequence: CATNKARQGNEKLFF.